What follows describes a single T cell receptor beta chain. The antigen is not known. The data originate from a study of CD8+CD57+ T cells in acquired aplastic anemia. The study's findings and limits: Patients and controls had in common around 29 CD8+ CDR3 sequences.

TCR beta VDJ and CDR3 profiles were obtained from a genomic DNA template. In TCRdb, the reads were re-called with MiXCR into one record per CDR3 protein. The sample lists some 180,000 distinct CDR3 sequences; 40% to 55% were seen once. Deletions cut 8 bases from V and 4 bases from J, with 11 bases between. This CDR3 region has 12 residues. In germline, CDR1 is SNHLY, CDR2 FYNNEI. This TCR was sampled from a human donor in good health. The sample comprised sorted CD4+, CD8+, or CD8+CD57+ T cells (not recorded which) from PBMCs. The chain employs TRBV2 and TRBJ2-5, with D perhaps TRBD1 or TRBD2 (6 bases each). The CDR3 DNA follows: TGTGCCAGCGGAAAGGGGGGAGAGACCCAGTACTTC. It translates to CASGKGGETQYF.